Reported below is one T cell receptor (beta chain). Its target is unknown. The data are from a study of T cell responses to AZD1222 COVID-19 vaccine. General study findings and limits: Vaccine-associated CD4 TCRs ranged over spike, dominating at 160-218 and 743-854. None of the repertoires were sampled until the peak T cell response had passed. Mostly white British, mostly female donors; authors suggested clonal diversity may be underestimated. Variant regions that are unmutated are reportedly the target of nearly half of spike-specific TCRs.

Trimming took 4 bases from V and 3 from J, leaving 14 bases between them. There are 14 residues in the CDR3. Per germline, CDR1 SGHDT and CDR2 YYEEEE. Here immunoSEQ multiplex PCR was the method, and the copy in TCRdb shows in-frame clones only, minus some. The sample records fewer than 180,000 clones, 90% to 95% being singletons. The TCR originated in an adult in good health. The chain joins TRBV5-6 to TRBJ2-7; unclear D gene. The source was peripheral blood, collected on day 0 of AZD1222 vaccination. The CDR3 region is CASSREVGHYEQYV. CDR3 nucleotide sequence: TGTGCCAGCAGCCGCGAGGTAGGGCACTACGAGCAGTACGTC.